What follows are 20 T cell receptor beta chains derived from one specimen sequenced in a study of T cell repertoires in cytomegalovirus infection. TCRdb reanalysed the reads using MiXCR and keeps one entry per CDR3 protein. The repertoire holds more than 500,000 distinct CDR3 sequences, with approximately 15% as singletons. The specimen sequenced was CD8+ T cells from PBMCs. These receptors were collected from a human donor in good health (CMV status not recorded). Some clones in this sample may be carry-over from other donors' samples.

The chain has TRBV6-5 and TRBJ1-4; TRBD1 aligns across 8 bases. The CDR3 sequence is 16 residues long. V was clipped by 6 bases and J by 0 bases; unmatched bases: 6. Per germline, CDR1 MNHEY and CDR2 SVGAGI. The CDR3 sequence: CASSPGQGATNEKLFF. The CDR3 nucleotides are TGTGCCAGCAGCCCCGGACAGGGAGCAACTAATGAAAAACTGTTTTTT.

The table lists this clonotype with many counts. V is TRBV10-3 and J is TRBJ2-1; tentatively, D is TRBD1 (5 bases). Germline CDR1 is ENHRY and CDR2 is SYGVKD. The V gene lost 2 bases and the J gene lost 7 bases, with 18 bases spanning the gap. The CDR3 is 16 residues long. CDR3 in amino acids: CAISEPQGALLNEQFF. CDR3 sequence (DNA): TGTGCCATCAGTGAGCCCCAAGGGGCGTTATTGAATGAGCAGTTCTTC.

At least ten counts were recorded for this clonotype. The V call is TRBV7-7, the J call TRBJ2-3, with TRBD2 matching over 15 bases. The ends lost 4 bases at V and 3 bases at J; junction bases unmatched: 11. The CDR3 spans 19 residues. CDR1 and CDR2 from the germline V gene are SSHAT and FNYEAQ (reference sequence). The CDR3, as DNA: TGTGCCAGCAGCTCTGGGACTAGCGGGGGGACTAAACAGACAGATACGCAGTATTTT. Amino acid sequence: CASSSGTSGGTKQTDTQYF.

This clonotype was recorded a few times. The V call is TRBV2, the J call TRBJ2-1; possibly TRBD1 for D (6 bases). The CDR3 loop spans 15 amino acids. CDR1 and CDR2 (germline): SNHLY, FYNNEI. V was shortened by 2 bases and J by 8 bases, with 16 bases between the two germline ends. As DNA, the CDR3 is TGTGCCAGCAGTGAACCAGGGGCAACGGGGTATGAGCAGTTCTTC. Residues: CASSEPGATGYEQFF.

A few counts support this clonotype. The chain uses TRBV27 and TRBJ1-5; 11 bases match TRBD1. Germline CDR1 is MNHEY and CDR2 is SMNVEV (reference sequence). CDR3 length equals 16 residues. V was clipped by 1 base and J by 4 bases; unmatched bases: 3. The CDR3 DNA reads TGTGCCAGCAGTTTATTCGGGACAGGGGGTAATCAGCCCCAGCATTTT. Amino acid sequence: CASSLFGTGGNQPQHF.

This clonotype came up many times. The rearrangement joins TRBV28 to TRBJ1-2, with TRBD1 identical over 8 bases. The CDR3 extends over 17 amino acids. The J segment lost 3 bases and the V segment lost 2 bases, leaving 11 bases of the junction unmatched. CDR1 and CDR2 from the germline V gene are MDHEN and SYDVKM. CDR3 nucleotide sequence: TGTGCCAGCAGTTTAAATCCAGGGGGCTTGCGTGACTATGGCTACACCTTC. Its translation: CASSLNPGGLRDYGYTF.

This clonotype was found a few times. The V and J genes are TRBV19 and TRBJ1-6; maybe TRBD1 (5 bases). The V end was cut by 7 bases, the J end by 4 bases, with 8 bases between. Looked up from germline, CDR1 is LNHDA and CDR2 is SQIVND (reference sequence). The CDR3 runs 13 residues. In DNA, the CDR3 is TGTGCCAGTAAAGGGGAATATAATTCACCCCTCCACTTT. Translation: CASKGEYNSPLHF.

This clonotype was recorded many times. The chain couples TRBV19 to TRBJ2-1; TRBD2 aligns across 11 bases. V shed 7 bases, J shed 6 bases, and the junction held 8 bases outside the gene matches. The CDR3 has 15 residues. CDR1 and CDR2 (germline): LNHDA, SQIVND (reference sequence). The CDR3 DNA is TGTGCCAGTACCCCTAGCGGGGGGCTAATCAATGAGCAGTTCTTC. Residues: CASTPSGGLINEQFF.

This clonotype was picked up many times. The chain recombines TRBV5-6 with TRBJ2-1; 13 bases are a match to TRBD2. The CDR3 covers 18 residues. Germline V gene sequence: CDR1 SGHDT, CDR2 YYEEEE. Unmatched junction bases numbered 7, after V lost 4 bases and J lost 0 bases. Written as DNA, the CDR3 is TGTGCCAGCAGCGGTCGCGGGACTAGCGGGGCCTCCTACAATGAGCAGTTCTTC. Protein sequence: CASSGRGTSGASYNEQFF. The variable domain in full, completed from reference TRBV5-6 and TRBJ2-1, reads DAGVTQSPTHLIKTRGQQVTLRCSPKSGHDTVSWYQQALGQGPQFIFQYYEEEERQRGNFPDRFSGHQFPNYSSELNVNALLLGDSALYLCASSGRGTSGASYNEQFFGPGTRLTVL.

Of note for this clonotype: This sequence may be a read error, since a much larger clone differs from it by one base. The chain uses TRBV6-2 or TRBV6-3 and TRBJ1-2; a weak D match, TRBD1 (6 bases). From germline, CDR1 is MNHEY and CDR2 SVGEGT. The length of the CDR3 is 15 residues. The CDR3, as DNA: TGTGCCAGCATCGCCCGGGGGGCTTCTAACTATGGCTACATCTTC. The encoded protein is CASIARGASNYGYIF.

This clonotype showed up many times. This chain connects TRBV11-2 to TRBJ1-3; D uncertain. CDR3 length: 13 residues. CDR1 SGHAT and CDR2 FQNNGV come from the germline V gene. V was shortened by 5 bases and J by 6 bases, with 11 bases between the two germline ends. The CDR3 bases are TGTGCCAGCAGCGTTGAAGGATTAAACACCATATATTTT. Its protein product is CASSVEGLNTIYF.

This chain connects TRBV5-8 to TRBJ1-3; no clear D gene. This CDR3 is 13 amino acids long. Germline V gene sequence: CDR1 SGHTS, CDR2 YDEGEE. V shed 4 bases and J shed 3 bases, with 8 bases lying between them. The CDR3 coding sequence is TGTGCCAGCAGCCCCCCGGGTGGAAACACCATATATTTT. This encodes CASSPPGGNTIYF.

This clonotype was observed many times. This chain joins TRBV11-1 and TRBJ1-1; maybe TRBD1 (6 bases). Between the trimmed V and J ends, which lost 0 bases and 0 bases, there was a span of 11 bases. This CDR3 spans 16 amino acids. Germline CDR1 reads SGHAT; CDR2 reads FQDESV (reference sequence). As DNA, the CDR3 is TGTGCCAGCAGCTTAGCGGAGGGACACCTGAACACTGAAGCTTTCTTT. Its protein is CASSLAEGHLNTEAFF.

This clonotype was seen many times. The chain is built from TRBV14 and TRBJ2-7; tentative D call: TRBD1 (5 bases). Trimming took 0 bases from V and 6 from J, leaving 15 bases between them. Germline values: CDR1 SGHDN, CDR2 FVKESK. The CDR3 has 15 residues. DNA for the CDR3: TGTGCCAGCAGCCAAGAGGGCTTACAGGTTGGCGAGCAGTACTTC. It encodes CASSQEGLQVGEQYF.

The table lists this clonotype with many counts. The genes are TRBV4-1 and TRBJ2-2; the D gene is possibly TRBD1 (6 bases). V was shortened by 6 bases and J by 5 bases, with 13 bases between the two germline ends. Germline CDR1 MGHRA, CDR2 YSYEKL. The CDR3 has 14 residues. The CDR3 DNA is TGCGCCAGCAGTTTACAGGGTCGTACCGGGGAGCTGTTTTTT. Protein: CASSLQGRTGELFF.

J is TRBJ1-2 and V is TRBV29-1; D is undetermined. Trimming removed 6 bases from V and 2 bases from J, with 10 bases in between. The germline V gene has CDR1 SQVTM and CDR2 ANQGSEA. The CDR3 is 12 amino acids. DNA of the CDR3: TGCAGCGTGGCGACCGAGAACTATGGCTACACCTTC. It translates to CSVATENYGYTF. Together with reference TRBV29-1 and TRBJ1-2, the CDR3 gives the full variable domain: SAVISQKPSRDICQRGTSLTIQCQVDSQVTMMFWYRQQPGQSLTLIATANQGSEATYESGFVIDKFPISRPNLTFSTLTVSNMSPEDSSIYLCSVATENYGYTFGSGTRLTVV.

The rearrangement joins TRBV2 to TRBJ1-2, with D possibly being TRBD1 (5 bases). V dropped 3 bases and J dropped 5 bases, with 13 bases sitting between them. Germline V gene sequence: CDR1 SNHLY, CDR2 FYNNEI. The CDR3 loop spans 14 amino acids. The CDR3 reads CASSEVPGGYGYTF. The CDR3 DNA reads TGTGCCAGCAGTGAGGTGCCCGGGGGGTATGGCTACACCTTC. Complete variable domain (other parts from reference TRBV2 and TRBJ1-2): EPEVTQTPSHQVTQMGQEVILRCVPISNHLYFYWYRQILGQKVEFLVSFYNNEISEKSEIFDDQFSVERPDGSNFTLKIRSTKLEDSAMYFCASSEVPGGYGYTFGSGTRLTVV.

This rearrangement joins TRBV27 to TRBJ1-1; the D is unclear. This CDR3 region has 16 residues. With 0 bases removed from V and 5 bases from J, the gap between germline ends came to 16 bases. Germline assignment: CDR1 MNHEY and CDR2 SMNVEV (reference sequence). CDR3 DNA sequence: TGTGCCAGCAGTTTATCCCCCCTGGGCCTGGGGACTGAAGCTTTCTTT. Amino acid sequence: CASSLSPLGLGTEAFF.

This clonotype turned up a few times. This chain connects TRBV13 to TRBJ2-5, with D unresolved. The CDR3 extends over 15 amino acids. Germline V lookup: CDR1 PRHDT, CDR2 FYEKMQ (reference sequence). The V and J ends lost 6 bases and 5 bases respectively, with 19 bases between them. CDR3 DNA: TGTGCCAGCAGATTTTGGGCGGCCACCGGGGAGACCCAGTACTTC. It yields the protein CASRFWAATGETQYF.

Remarks on this clonotype: A junction boundary mismatches the germline segment, possibly from a read error. The chain uses TRBV7-8 and TRBJ2-3; a weak D match, TRBD1 (5 bases). The CDR3 runs 14 residues. Germline CDR1 reads SGHVS; CDR2 reads FQNEAQ. CDR3 nucleotides: TGTGCAAGCAGCCCCCCCGATCCGACAGAGACGCAGTATTTT. This codes for CASSPPDPTETQYF.